The present T cell receptor (beta chain) was sequenced within a study of T cell repertoires in cytomegalovirus infection (dated by TCRdb to between 2019 and 2020). Regarding the study in general: Donor HLA type was relevant to the analysis, because carriage of CMV infection together with the matching HLA type was indicated by public TCR beta signatures.

The instrument given in TCRdb is Illumina HiSeq 1500. In-frame beta chains were kept once TCRdb had trimmed the public reads at Q25 with fastp and called clones with MiXCR. Each CDR3 protein appears once, grouped with its most common genes and DNA. The table for this sample lists roughly 760,000 distinct CDR3 sequences; under 40% of them were counted only once. The ten largest clonotypes hold 2.5% to 3.5% of the sample. Regarding this clonotype: Its antigen is not yet known. One base away there is no much larger clone; base qualities are not given.

The paper's findings and limits, for the study overall: The ex vivo response was dominated by HLA-C-restricted CMV-specific TCR beta clonotypes, which also provided the single most frequent clonotype in two of eight donors. In both this cohort and an independent cohort of 352 donors, the cumulative frequency of public TCR beta family members distinguished carriers of CMV infection plus the relevant HLA type.

Trimming takes 6 bases off V and 0 bases off J; junction bases not matched to a gene: 18. The CDR3 runs 19 residues from the cysteine to the phenylalanine. The retained sequence is limited to the CDR3, 57 bases, with the frame set at the first base. CDR1 and CDR2 (SGHTA, FQGNSA) derive from the germline V gene. The receptor was derived from a human donor in good health (CMV status not recorded). Some clones in this sample may be carry-over from other donors' samples. This sequence uses TRBV7-2 and TRBJ1-1, with 8 middle bases fitting TRBD1. The specimen sequenced was PBMCs. Here is the DNA: TGTGCCAGCAGTACCCCCCGGACAGGGAAGGAGGGGATGAACACTGAAGCTTTCTTT. Its translation is CASSTPRTGKEGMNTEAFF.